The source of this TCR beta chain is a study of blood T cell repertoires in COVID-19. The overall study: Samples came from the United States, Italy and Spain, spanning acute and convalescent COVID-19. From T cells, B-cell-depleted T cells, or PBMCs came the material, which was cDNA or gDNA.

The V end was cut by 4 bases, the J end by 6 bases, with 18 bases between. The CDR3 totals 15 residues. Germline loops: CDR1 LNHDA, CDR2 SQIVND (reference sequence). Per the authors' pipeline: Reference gene primer amplification gave nucleated cell count estimates. Some clones are missing from TCRdb's copy, which holds only in-frame ones; the method was immunoSEQ multiplex PCR. The DNA was the basis for D and trimming; V, J and clone size are from that table. The sample yields about 87,000 clones, roughly 76% seen once. This chain joins TRBV19 and TRBJ1-1; D may be TRBD1 (6 bases). The sequence derives from a woman aged 45 to 65 with acute or convalescent COVID-19. The sequencing input was peripheral blood. The CDR3 protein is CASSNHVRGVAEAFF. For the CDR3, the DNA is TGTGCCAGTAGTAACCACGTCAGGGGTGTGGCTGAAGCTTTCTTT.